This T cell receptor beta chain was identified in a study of technical replicates of blood from a handful of donors. The ends were cut back, 3 bases at V and 6 bases at J, with 24 bases in the middle. Germline lookup yields CDR1 MDHEN and CDR2 SYDVKM. This CDR3 has 17 residues. Assay used: immunoSEQ multiplex PCR; TCRdb lists only in-frame clones, some missing. In the table there are 81,000 or so clones, approximately 96% of which are singletons. This receptor was identified in a human donor in good health. The V and J genes are TRBV28 and TRBJ2-7, with D perhaps TRBD2 (6 bases). Sequenced input: T cells isolated from PBMCs. CDR3 in amino acids: CASSLVRRGSSQTEQYF. The CDR3 DNA follows: TGTGCCAGCAGTTTGGTTCGCCGGGGGTCTAGCCAGACCGAGCAGTACTTC.